These T cell receptor beta chains were read from a single sample in a study of beta chain features in type 1 diabetes. Measured with immunoSEQ multiplex PCR; TCRdb has only the in-frame clones, and not every one. The repertoire holds 600,000 or so clones, approximately 13% seen once, with 0.09% to 0.15% in the top ten. The material sequenced was naive CD4+ T cells from blood. All receptors come from a man aged 30 to 45 with type 1 diabetes. Each CDR3 is given with its conserved first and last residue. A D gene is named only where the DNA matches it firmly. Only some rows state a clone size, as once, few, many or a class for expanded clones.

j_call cdr3_length v_call d_call clone_size cdr3_aa cdr3_nt
TRBJ2-7 17 TRBV15 TRBD1 - CATSRVVGTVVGREQYF TGTGCCACCAGCAGAGTTGTCGGGACAGTGGTTGGACGCGAGCAGTACTTC
TRBJ1-5 15 TRBV28 - few CASGEGGDSNQPQHF TGTGCCAGCGGCGAGGGAGGAGATAGCAATCAGCCCCAGCATTTT
TRBJ2-3 12 TRBV7-2 - few CASSPFGDTQYF TGTGCCAGCTCCCCTTTTGGGGATACGCAGTATTTT
TRBJ1-2 15 TRBV11-3 TRBD1 few CASSLLRGQDYGYTF TGTGCCAGCAGCCTACTCCGGGGACAGGACTATGGCTACACCTTC
TRBJ2-3 16 TRBV23-1 - few CASSQAGVVSTDTQYF TGCGCCAGCAGTCAAGCTGGAGTTGTTAGCACAGATACGCAGTATTTT
TRBJ2-1 16 TRBV6-5 TRBD2 - CASSSTGTSAGNEQFF TGTGCCAGCAGTTCCACCGGGACTAGTGCGGGCAATGAGCAGTTCTTC
TRBJ2-7 14 TRBV7-6 - - CASSLGLEHYEQYF TGTGCCAGCAGCTTAGGATTAGAGCACTACGAGCAGTACTTC
TRBJ1-4 12 TRBV19 - - CASRATNEKLFF TGTGCCAGTCGAGCAACTAATGAAAAACTGTTTTTT
TRBJ1-4 15 TRBV9 - few CASSVQGLQNEKLFF TGTGCCAGCAGCGTGCAGGGACTGCAGAATGAAAAACTGTTTTTT
TRBJ2-3 13 TRBV18 - few CASSPPATDTQYF TGTGCCAGCTCACCACCGGCCACAGATACGCAGTATTTT
TRBJ2-7 12 TRBV28 - - CASRMDPSEQYF TGTGCCAGCAGGATGGATCCAAGTGAGCAGTACTTC
TRBJ1-3 14 TRBV7-2 - few CASSSGFSGNTIYF TGTGCCAGCAGCTCAGGGTTCTCTGGAAACACCATATATTTT
TRBJ2-3 14 TRBV7-2 - - CASSFGRGGDTQYF TGTGCCAGCAGCTTTGGCAGAGGAGGTGATACGCAGTATTTT
TRBJ1-6 16 TRBV13 - few CASRIIARADNSPLHF TGTGCCAGCAGGATTATAGCCAGGGCCGATAATTCACCCCTCCACTTT
TRBJ2-3 16 TRBV5-1 TRBD2 - CASSLATRGGQDTQYF TGCGCCAGCAGCTTGGCCACGCGGGGGGGCCAAGATACGCAGTATTTT
TRBJ1-6 16 TRBV5-1 - - CASSLGRATGGSPLHF TGCGCCAGCAGCTTGGGACGGGCTACTGGTGGTTCACCCCTCCACTTT
TRBJ1-5 13 TRBV19 - few CASSPQGDQPQHF TGTGCCAGTAGTCCACAGGGTGATCAGCCCCAGCATTTT
TRBJ2-7 14 TRBV6-6 TRBD1 - CASRTGTGGVEQYF TGTGCCAGCCGCACCGGGACAGGGGGCGTAGAGCAGTACTTC
TRBJ2-1 15 TRBV4-3 TRBD2 - CASGSSGGSYNEQFF TGCGCCAGCGGCTCTAGCGGGGGATCCTACAATGAGCAGTTCTTC
TRBJ2-3 15 TRBV7-9 - few CASSHDSGSTDTQYF TGTGCCAGCAGCCATGACTCGGGTTCCACAGATACGCAGTATTTT
TRBJ2-5 15 TRBV7-8 TRBD1 few CASSQGTGGQETQYF TGTGCCAGCAGCCAAGGGACAGGGGGCCAAGAGACCCAGTACTTC
TRBJ1-2 15 TRBV10-3 TRBD1 - CAISENGGQGNGYTF TGTGCCATCAGTGAGAATGGTGGACAGGGGAATGGCTACACCTTC
TRBJ2-2 15 TRBV7-2 - few CASSFPTVNTGELFF TGTGCCAGCAGCTTTCCGACAGTGAACACCGGGGAGCTGTTTTTT
TRBJ2-3 15 TRBV2 - few CASSSSGVGTDTQYF TGTGCCAGCAGCAGCTCGGGGGTTGGCACAGATACGCAGTATTTT
TRBJ1-3 17 TRBV4-3 TRBD1 - CASSQEQTGRGGNTIYF TGCGCCAGCAGCCAAGAGCAGACAGGGCGAGGTGGAAACACCATATATTTT
TRBJ1-2 12 TRBV6-5 - few CASRTAPYGYTF TGTGCCAGCAGAACGGCACCCTATGGCTACACCTTC
TRBJ2-3 14 TRBV5-6 TRBD2 few CASSFREGTHTQYF TGTGCCAGCAGCTTCAGGGAGGGCACGCATACGCAGTATTTT
TRBJ2-7 15 TRBV25-1 TRBD1 few CASSEVRQGAYEQYF TGTGCCAGCAGTGAGGTACGACAGGGAGCCTACGAGCAGTACTTC
TRBJ1-6 18 TRBV25-1 - few CASSEIGTRSSYNSPLHF TGTGCCAGCAGTGAAATCGGGACACGAAGCTCCTATAATTCACCCCTCCACTTT
TRBJ1-1 14 TRBV7-3 TRBD1 few CASSLGQENTEAFF TGTGCCAGCAGTTTGGGACAGGAGAACACTGAAGCTTTCTTT
TRBJ2-1 12 TRBV5-6 TRBD1 - CASSQLQGWRFF TGTGCCAGCAGCCAACTACAGGGGTGGCGGTTCTTC
TRBJ1-5 14 TRBV7-9 - - CASSLMTVGQPQHF TGTGCCAGCAGCTTAATGACAGTGGGCCAGCCCCAGCATTTT
TRBJ1-5 14 TRBV18 - - CASSPAGERQPQHF TGTGCCAGCTCACCAGCAGGGGAGCGGCAGCCCCAGCATTTT
TRBJ2-1 17 TRBV4-3 TRBD1 - CASSQEFRGQDFNEQFF TGCGCCAGCAGCCAAGAATTCAGGGGACAGGACTTCAATGAGCAGTTCTTC
TRBJ2-1 15 TRBV18 - - CASSPSAGRPLEQFF TGTGCCAGCTCACCTAGCGCCGGCCGACCACTTGAGCAGTTCTTC
TRBJ2-4 13 TRBV15 - - CATLELAKNIQYF TGTGCCACATTGGAATTAGCCAAAAACATTCAGTACTTC
TRBJ1-4 14 TRBV25-1 TRBD1 few CASSEYRGVEKLFF TGTGCCAGCAGTGAATACAGGGGGGTGGAAAAACTGTTTTTT
TRBJ1-5 16 TRBV6-6 TRBD1 - CASLLGGRGGDQPQHF TGTGCCAGCCTCCTAGGGGGCAGGGGAGGAGATCAGCCCCAGCATTTT
TRBJ1-1 13 TRBV7-3 - - CASSLELYTEAFF TGTGCCAGCAGCTTAGAGTTGTACACTGAAGCTTTCTTT
TRBJ2-2 15 TRBV11-3 - few CASSLEPELTGELFF TGTGCCAGCAGCTTAGAACCGGAACTCACCGGGGAGCTGTTTTTT
TRBJ2-1 16 TRBV7-3 - - CASSSRGPAPHNEQFF TGTGCCAGCAGCTCCCGTGGACCGGCTCCCCACAATGAGCAGTTCTTC
TRBJ2-2 17 TRBV7-8 TRBD1 few CASSSTRDRIWTGELFF TGTGCCAGCAGCTCGACTCGGGACAGGATATGGACCGGGGAGCTGTTTTTT
TRBJ2-5 14 TRBV4-3 - - CASSQSQGKETQYF TGCGCCAGCAGCCAATCCCAGGGAAAAGAGACCCAGTACTTC
TRBJ1-4 15 TRBV4-3 TRBD1 - CASSQPGQGNEKLFF TGCGCCAGCAGCCAGCCGGGACAGGGCAATGAAAAACTGTTTTTT
TRBJ1-1 14 TRBV7-3 - few CASSFSGGRTEAFF TGTGCCAGCAGCTTTAGTGGGGGCAGGACTGAAGCTTTCTTT